Listed here are 5 T cell receptor beta chains from one sample, sequenced in a study of Graves' ophthalmopathy and Graves' hyperthyroidism. TCR beta CDR3 amplification used RNA transcripts. RT-PCR with HTBI primers came first, then second-round multiplex PCR. A single record per CDR3 protein comes from TCRdb applying MiXCR to the multiplex PCR reads. The profile shows about 620,000 distinct CDR3 sequences, about 24% of them singletons. Sample: peripheral blood. The receptors were sampled from a woman aged 18-35 years with stable Graves' hyperthyroidism. Some clones in this sample may be carry-over from other donors' samples.

In its sample, this clonotype was seen many times. The V call is TRBV5-1, the J call TRBJ1-5; tentative D call: TRBD1 (6 bases). In germline, CDR1 is SGHRS, CDR2 YFSETQ. This CDR3 spans 15 amino acids. V was cut by 1 base and J by 4 bases, with 12 bases left in between. CDR3 sequence reads: CASSLHGGRNQPQHF. For the CDR3, the DNA is TGCGCCAGCAGCTTGCACGGGGGCCGAAATCAGCCCCAGCATTTT.

This chain uses TRBV5-1 with TRBJ1-6; TRBD1 matches 8 bases. V was clipped by 4 bases and J by 6 bases; unmatched bases: 9. The CDR3 has 16 residues. Germline lookup yields CDR1 SGHRS and CDR2 YFSETQ. CDR3 coding DNA: TGCGCCAGCAGCCCGGGACAGGCCTCGGTTAATTCACCCCTCCACTTT. The encoded protein is CASSPGQASVNSPLHF.

This chain links TRBV4-1 with TRBJ1-6, with D unclear. The germline V gene encodes CDR1 MGHRA and CDR2 YSYEKL. The CDR3 is made up of 15 amino acids. V was pared by 4 bases and J by 14 bases, with 21 bases between. The CDR3 here is CASSRTDTLGMSLHF. The DNA for the CDR3 is TGCGCCAGCAGCCGGACCGACACTCTGGGGATGTCCCTCCACTTT.

This clonotype was seen many times. V usage is TRBV6-2 or TRBV6-3 and J usage is TRBJ2-7; D is unclear. V shed 3 bases and J shed 3 bases, with 9 bases lying between them. CDR3 length: 13 amino acids. Germline lookup yields CDR1 MNHEY and CDR2 SVGEGT. The CDR3 loop reads CASSYWVSYEQYF. In nucleotides, the CDR3 is TGTGCCAGCAGTTATTGGGTCAGCTACGAGCAGTACTTC.

This clonotype was seen repeatedly, ten times or more. The chain is built from TRBV29-1 and TRBJ1-1; possible D gene TRBD1, 5 bases. Germline CDR1 is SQVTM and CDR2 is ANQGSEA. The CDR3 is 12 amino acids. V shed 0 bases and J shed 5 bases, with 7 bases lying between them. The CDR3 DNA reads TGCAGCGTTGAAGACTGGGGGACTGAAGCTTTCTTT. Its protein product is CSVEDWGTEAFF.